The text below deals with one TCR beta chain. Its target is not known. This record belongs to a study of CD8+CD57+ T cells in acquired aplastic anemia. For the study at large: Healthy CD8+ samples averaged approximately 11 million reads. Notes on the study in general: Patients had approximately 29 CD8+ CDR3 sequences in common with controls (the shared set).

CDR3 size: 16 residues. Trimming stripped 6 bases from V and 3 bases from J, with 18 bases between. Genomic DNA was employed as the template in profiling TCR beta VDJ and CDR3. TCRdb called the reads again in MiXCR, with one record for every CDR3 protein. Among some 220,000 distinct CDR3 sequences listed, roughly 35% were seen once. The TCR comes from a human donor in good health, serving as a control. The specimen was sorted CD4+, CD8+, or CD8+CD57+ T cells (not recorded which) from PBMCs. This chain uses TRBV12-3 or TRBV12-4 with TRBJ1-3; perhaps TRBD1 as D (6 bases). CDR3 DNA: TGTGCCAGCAGCCCACCCTGGGGGCTGGGTGGAAACACCATATATTTT. It translates to CASSPPWGLGGNTIYF.